This T cell receptor beta chain was captured in a study of blood T cell repertoires in COVID-19. In the study overall: From T cells, B-cell-depleted T cells, or PBMCs came the material, which was cDNA or gDNA.

The CDR3 spans 15 residues. CDR1 and CDR2 (germline): MNHEY, SVGAGI. V gave up 4 bases and J gave up 8 bases, with 15 bases separating them. This clone has just one count. Per the study methods: Estimates of nucleated cell counts were drawn from the amplification of reference gene primers. Produced via immunoSEQ multiplex PCR; TCRdb's table is partial and in-frame only. V and J calls and clone size are as listed in that table; D and trimming were resolved from the DNA. The repertoire holds roughly 380,000 clones, with about 90% as singletons. Each participant's cohort was designated according to participant-reported clinical history. Recovered status in Cohort 3 required two negative PCRs, clearance, or symptom resolution.

The sample taken for sequencing was PBMCs or T cells enriched from blood (not recorded which). The genes are TRBV6-5 and TRBJ1-6, with D unclear. This receptor was taken from a woman in her 30s who had recovered from COVID-19. The CDR3 is CASSSDSLRYSPLHF. The CDR3 coding sequence is TGTGCCAGCAGTTCGGACTCTCTGCGTTATTCACCCCTCCACTTT.